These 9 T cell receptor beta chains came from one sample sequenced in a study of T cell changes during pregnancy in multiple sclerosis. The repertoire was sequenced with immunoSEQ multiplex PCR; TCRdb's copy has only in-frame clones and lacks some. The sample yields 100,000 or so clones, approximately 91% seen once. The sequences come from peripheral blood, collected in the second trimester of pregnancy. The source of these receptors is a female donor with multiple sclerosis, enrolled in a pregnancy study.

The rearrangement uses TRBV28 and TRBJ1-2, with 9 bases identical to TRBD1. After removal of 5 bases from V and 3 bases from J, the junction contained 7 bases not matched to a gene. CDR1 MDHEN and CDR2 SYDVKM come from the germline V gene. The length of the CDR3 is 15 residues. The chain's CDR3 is CASSDTGGFYYGYTF. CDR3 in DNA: TGTGCCAGCAGTGACACAGGGGGCTTTTACTATGGCTACACCTTC.

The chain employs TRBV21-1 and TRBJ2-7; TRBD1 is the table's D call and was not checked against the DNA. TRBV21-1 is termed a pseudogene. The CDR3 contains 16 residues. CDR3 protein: CASSKDQQGADPEQYF. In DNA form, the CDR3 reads TGTGCCAGCAGCAAAGACCAACAGGGGGCAGACCCCGAGCAGTACTTC.

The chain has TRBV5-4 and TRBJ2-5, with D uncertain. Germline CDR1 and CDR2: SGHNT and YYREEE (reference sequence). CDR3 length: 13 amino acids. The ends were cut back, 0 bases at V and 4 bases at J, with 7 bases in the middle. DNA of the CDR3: TGTGCCAGCAGCTTGGTTCTTTCAGAGACCCAGTACTTC. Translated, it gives CASSLVLSETQYF.

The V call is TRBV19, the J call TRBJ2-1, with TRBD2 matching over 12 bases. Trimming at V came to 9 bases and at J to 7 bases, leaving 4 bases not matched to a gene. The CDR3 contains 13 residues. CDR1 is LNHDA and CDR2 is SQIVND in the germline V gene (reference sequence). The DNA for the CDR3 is TGTGCCAGCCTAGCGGGAGGGATGAATGAGCAGTTCTTC. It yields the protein CASLAGGMNEQFF.

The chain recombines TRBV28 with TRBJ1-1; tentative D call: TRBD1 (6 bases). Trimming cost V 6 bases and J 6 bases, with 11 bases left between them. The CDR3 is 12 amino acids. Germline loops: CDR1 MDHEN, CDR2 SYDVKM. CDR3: CASRIHRAEAFF. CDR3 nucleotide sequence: TGTGCCAGCAGGATACACAGGGCTGAAGCTTTCTTT.

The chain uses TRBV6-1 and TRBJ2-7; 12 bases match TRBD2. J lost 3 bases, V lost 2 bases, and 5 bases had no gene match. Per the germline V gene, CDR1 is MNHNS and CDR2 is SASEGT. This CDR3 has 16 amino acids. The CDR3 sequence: CASSELGLAGHYEQYF. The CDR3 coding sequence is TGTGCCAGCAGTGAACTAGGACTAGCGGGGCACTACGAGCAGTACTTC.

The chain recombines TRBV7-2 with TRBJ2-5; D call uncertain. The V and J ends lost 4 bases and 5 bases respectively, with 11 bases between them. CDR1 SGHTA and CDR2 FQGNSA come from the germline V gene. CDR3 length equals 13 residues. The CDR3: CASSSKIWETQYF. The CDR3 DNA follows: TGTGCCAGCAGCTCTAAGATATGGGAGACCCAGTACTTC.

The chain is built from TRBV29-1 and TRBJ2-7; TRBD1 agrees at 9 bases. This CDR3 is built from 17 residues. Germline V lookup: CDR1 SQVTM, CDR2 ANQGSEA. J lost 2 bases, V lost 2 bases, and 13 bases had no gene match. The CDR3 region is CSVELGPTGTGTYEQYF. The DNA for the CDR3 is TGCAGCGTTGAACTAGGGCCGACCGGGACAGGGACCTACGAGCAGTACTTC.

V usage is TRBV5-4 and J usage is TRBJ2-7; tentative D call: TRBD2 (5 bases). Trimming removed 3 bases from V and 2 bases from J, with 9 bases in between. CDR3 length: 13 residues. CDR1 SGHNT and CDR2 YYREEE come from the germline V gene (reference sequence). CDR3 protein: CASSSDFTYEQYF. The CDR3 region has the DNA TGTGCCAGCAGCTCGGACTTCACCTACGAGCAGTACTTC. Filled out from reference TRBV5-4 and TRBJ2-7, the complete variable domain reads ETGVTQSPTHLIKTRGQQVTLRCSSQSGHNTVSWYQQALGQGPQFIFQYYREEENGRGNFPPRFSGLQFPNYSSELNVNALELDDSALYLCASSSDFTYEQYFGPGTRLTVT.